This T cell receptor beta chain was sequenced during a study of T cells in Graves' hyperthyroidism and ophthalmopathy. TCR beta CDR3 regions were amplified from RNA transcripts. A first-round RT-PCR of the TCR CDR3 used the HTBI primer set. MiXCR was run by TCRdb on the multiplex PCR reads, yielding one entry per CDR3 protein. The profile covers about 210,000 distinct CDR3 sequences, with over 15% appearing a single time and under 65% taken by the ten largest. This clonotype occurred many times. The CDR3 sequence is 13 residues long. CDR1 is ENHRY, CDR2 SYGVKD, per germline. Trimming cost V 6 bases and J 10 bases; bases outside gene matches: 8.

Sequencing was done on a sample of blood. This TCR came from a man aged 50 or older with Graves' hyperthyroidism. The chain is built from TRBV10-3 and TRBJ2-1; 8 nucleotides line up with TRBD2. CDR3 protein: CAIRQGLAGEQFF. DNA of the CDR3: TGTGCCATCAGACAAGGACTAGCTGGGGAGCAGTTCTTC.